Described below is a single T cell receptor (beta chain) sequence and its context. The antigen is not known. Other DNA sequences in the same sample also yield this CDR3. Assay: immunoSEQ multiplex PCR; the TCRdb copy retains only in-frame clones and omits some. The sample records tens of thousands of clones, about nine tenths being singletons. Per the germline V gene, CDR1 is KGHSH and CDR2 is LQKENI. This CDR3 is built from 15 residues. Trimming at V came to 3 bases and at J to 7 bases, leaving 3 bases not matched to a gene. The sample belongs to a study of T cell responses to AZD1222 COVID-19 vaccine. Broader study findings: Repertoire collection took place solely once the T cell response had peaked. Close to half of all spike-specific TCRs reportedly target regions of the variants that are unmutated.

The specimen comprised peripheral blood, sampled 28 days after the second AZD1222 dose. V usage is TRBV18 and J usage is TRBJ2-1; 13 bases are a match to TRBD2. The sequence was obtained from an adult who received the AZD1222 COVID-19 vaccine. Here the CDR3 DNA reads TGTGCCAGCTCACCGGGACTAGCGGGGCCGAATGAGCAGTTCTTC. Encoded protein: CASSPGLAGPNEQFF.